A single sample gave rise to the 22 T cell receptor beta chains below, sequenced in a study of T cells in Graves' hyperthyroidism and ophthalmopathy (dated by TCRdb to about 2019). The library came from multiplex PCR. The instrument given in TCRdb is Illumina HiSeq 2000. The TCR beta CDR3 regions were amplified from RNA transcripts. For the first round of RT-PCR on the TCR CDR3, the HTBI primer set was used together with the Qiagen OneStep RT-PCR kit. TCRdb redid the processing of the public reads, applying fastp at Q25 and MiXCR, and retained in-frame beta chains. Every entry covers one CDR3 protein and lists the most common genes and DNA from its rows. This sample comprises fewer than 750,000 distinct CDR3 sequences, under 15% of them detected only once. The ten largest clones represent about 4.5% of the sample. The sequencing sample was made of blood. These receptors were obtained from a woman in her thirties or forties with Graves' ophthalmopathy.

This clonotype was observed at least ten times. This sequence joins TRBV28 and TRBJ2-7; D gene unclear. V gave up 5 bases and J gave up 3 bases, with 17 bases separating them. This CDR3 has 15 residues. Per germline, CDR1 MDHEN and CDR2 SYDVKM. In DNA form, the CDR3 reads TGTGCCAGCAGTCTGCATGACACTCGTGGCTACGAGCAGTACTTC. Its translation is CASSLHDTRGYEQYF.

This clonotype was seen at least ten times. V gene TRBV20-1 combines with J gene TRBJ1-5; tentatively, D is TRBD1 (5 bases). Germline V gene data show CDR1 as DFQATT and CDR2 as SNEGSKA (reference sequence). The CDR3 is 14 residues long. The V end lost 0 bases, the J end lost 2 bases, and 8 bases lay between the germline ends. For the CDR3, the DNA is TGCAGTGCTAGAGATGGGACGGGCAATCAGCCCCAGCATTTT. Translation gives CSARDGTGNQPQHF.

This clonotype was seen ten or more times. The J gene is TRBJ1-1, the V gene TRBV20-1, with a possible D match to TRBD1 (6 bases). CDR1 is DFQATT, CDR2 SNEGSKA, per germline (reference sequence). The CDR3 consists of 13 residues. V was cut by 6 bases and J by 4 bases, with 15 bases left in between. CDR3 protein: CSAPGHFPTEAFF. The CDR3 bases are TGCAGTGCCCCGGGACATTTCCCCACTGAAGCTTTCTTT.

This clonotype appeared many times. The V gene is TRBV27, the J gene TRBJ2-5, with D perhaps matching TRBD2 (5 bases). The germline V gene encodes CDR1 MNHEY and CDR2 SMNVEV (reference sequence). The CDR3 spans 13 residues. V was cut by 3 bases and J by 2 bases, with 7 bases left in between. The CDR3 is CASSFGEQETQYF. CDR3 DNA: TGTGCCAGCAGTTTCGGGGAACAAGAGACCCAGTACTTC.

The table lists this clonotype with many counts. The chain employs TRBV28 and TRBJ2-5; 11 bases line up with TRBD2. Looked up from germline, CDR1 is MDHEN and CDR2 is SYDVKM. The CDR3 is made up of 21 amino acids. Trimming removed 4 bases from V and 5 bases from J; junction bases left unmatched: 24. The DNA of the CDR3 is TGTGCCAGCAGTTCTCTAGGGCCGGGACTAGCGGAGGGGGAAGGGATCGAGACCCAGTACTTC. Encoded protein: CASSSLGPGLAEGEGIETQYF.

The chain employs TRBV28 and TRBJ2-7, with D hard to call. This CDR3 region has 12 residues. Trimming shortened V by 6 bases and J by 5 bases, and 11 bases separated the two germline ends. Germline loops: CDR1 MDHEN, CDR2 SYDVKM. CDR3 residues: CASSSPANEQYF. The CDR3 nucleotides are TGTGCCAGCAGCTCACCGGCCAACGAGCAGTACTTC.

This clonotype was recorded many times. This rearrangement joins TRBV7-2 to TRBJ2-5; 7 nucleotides agree with TRBD1. CDR1 is SGHTA, CDR2 FQGNSA, per germline. Unmatched junction bases numbered 13, after V lost 7 bases and J lost 5 bases. The CDR3 contains 15 residues. CDR3 sequence (DNA): TGTGCCAGCAAGTTGAGAGGGGGCTTTTCGGAGACCCAGTACTTC. Amino acid sequence: CASKLRGGFSETQYF.

This clonotype was recorded a few times. J is TRBJ1-6 and V is TRBV7-2; TRBD1 matches 7 bases. CDR3 length equals 16 residues. V lost 3 bases to trimming and J lost 10 bases; unmatched junction nucleotides: 12. CDR1 SGHTA and CDR2 FQGNSA come from the germline V gene. Written as DNA, the CDR3 is TGTGCCAGCAGCTTCCCGACAGGGCTTTCGGTGTCACCCCTCCACTTT. Amino acid sequence: CASSFPTGLSVSPLHF.

The gene calls are TRBV10-3 and TRBJ2-2; D gene uncertain. From germline, CDR1 is ENHRY and CDR2 SYGVKD. The CDR3 consists of 13 residues. With 6 bases removed from V and 6 bases from J, the gap between germline ends came to 11 bases. The CDR3 DNA follows: TGTGCCATCAGACGTGCCGGTCCCGGGGAGCTGTTTTTT. Amino acids: CAIRRAGPGELFF.

The CDR3 nucleotides read TGTGCCAGCAGCCAAATAGGGGGCCGGAACATTCAGTACTTC. It specifies CASSQIGGRNIQYF. This chain uses TRBV3-1 with TRBJ2-4; TRBD1 agrees at 7 bases. The CDR3 has 14 residues. Unmatched junction bases numbered 5, after V lost 2 bases and J lost 7 bases. The germline V gene has CDR1 LGHDT and CDR2 YNNKEL (reference sequence).

This clonotype was seen a few times. The chain couples TRBV29-1 to TRBJ2-7, with D maybe TRBD2 (6 bases). V lost 4 bases and J lost 2, with 15 bases in between. Germline CDR1 reads SQVTM; CDR2 reads ANQGSEA. CDR3 length equals 14 residues. Written as DNA, the CDR3 is TGCAGCGTTGTGTGGGGGACTGAGGCCTACGAGCAGTACTTC. Translation: CSVVWGTEAYEQYF.

In its sample, this clonotype was seen many times. This chain uses TRBV2 with TRBJ2-5; a possible D gene is TRBD2 (5 bases). This CDR3 has 12 amino acids. The V end was cut by 7 bases, the J end by 2 bases, with 8 bases between. CDR1 SNHLY and CDR2 FYNNEI come from the germline V gene. The CDR3 DNA is TGTGCCAGCACTAGGACTCAAGAGACCCAGTACTTC. It specifies CASTRTQETQYF.

This clonotype was seen at least ten times. The chain recombines TRBV28 with TRBJ2-7; 8 bases are a match to TRBD1. The CDR3 extends over 15 amino acids. Germline V lookup: CDR1 MDHEN, CDR2 SYDVKM. With V trimmed by 5 bases and J by 4 bases, 10 bases remained unmatched. The CDR3 loop is CASSLLRTGRYEQYF. CDR3 nucleotides: TGTGCCAGCAGTCTACTTCGGACAGGGAGGTACGAGCAGTACTTC. Supplemented by reference TRBV28 and TRBJ2-7, the full variable domain reads DVKVTQSSRYLVKRTGEKVFLECVQDMDHENMFWYRQDPGLGLRLIYFSYDVKMKEKGDIPEGYSVSREKKERFSLILESASTNQTSMYLCASSLLRTGRYEQYFGPGTRLTVT.

This chain connects TRBV5-4 to TRBJ2-2, with 9 nucleotides matching TRBD2. In germline, CDR1 is SGHNT, CDR2 YYREEE (reference sequence). With V trimmed by 4 bases and J by 1 base, 8 bases remained unmatched. The length of the CDR3 is 17 residues. CDR3 protein: CASSVGMTSGNTGELFF. The CDR3 DNA sequence: TGTGCCAGCAGCGTTGGGATGACTAGCGGGAACACCGGGGAGCTGTTTTTT. The full variable domain, with the rest looked up from reference TRBV5-4 and TRBJ2-2, is ETGVTQSPTHLIKTRGQQVTLRCSSQSGHNTVSWYQQALGQGPQFIFQYYREEENGRGNFPPRFSGLQFPNYSSELNVNALELDDSALYLCASSVGMTSGNTGELFFGEGSRLTVL.

Many counts were recorded for this clonotype. J is TRBJ1-3 and V is TRBV2; no firm D call. V shed 6 bases and J shed 8 bases, with 14 bases lying between them. Germline CDR1 SNHLY, CDR2 FYNNEI. The CDR3 is 13 amino acids. In DNA, the CDR3 is TGTGCCAGCAGCGGCCAGGACTGGGACACCATATATTTT. This translates into CASSGQDWDTIYF.

This clonotype was observed many times. The rearrangement uses TRBV6-1 and TRBJ2-7, with 7 bases fitting TRBD1. The junction had 13 bases not matched to a gene; V was cut back by 6 bases and J by 5 bases. Germline V gives CDR1 MNHNS, CDR2 SASEGT. This CDR3 comprises 15 residues. CDR3 sequence (DNA): TGTGCCAGCAGCCCTATCGACAGGGAAAGCCACGAGCAGTACTTC. Its translation is CASSPIDRESHEQYF.

Ten or more counts support this clonotype. The J gene is TRBJ2-7, the V gene TRBV7-6; no definite D call. The CDR3 consists of 12 residues. V lost 3 bases and J lost 6, with 9 bases in between. Germline lookup yields CDR1 SGHVS and CDR2 FNYEAQ. For the CDR3, the DNA is TGTGCCAGCAGCTTGGATAATTCCGAGCAGTACTTC. This encodes CASSLDNSEQYF.

This clonotype was detected a few times. The genes are TRBV28 and TRBJ1-5; D is unresolved. Germline CDR1 reads MDHEN; CDR2 reads SYDVKM. V was pared by 4 bases and J by 3 bases, with 4 bases between. The CDR3 has 12 residues. The CDR3 coding sequence is TGTGCCAGCAGTTGGAACAATCAGCCCCAGCATTTT. Translating gives CASSWNNQPQHF. The complete variable domain, with remaining parts taken from reference TRBV28 and TRBJ1-5, reads DVKVTQSSRYLVKRTGEKVFLECVQDMDHENMFWYRQDPGLGLRLIYFSYDVKMKEKGDIPEGYSVSREKKERFSLILESASTNQTSMYLCASSWNNQPQHFGDGTRLSIL.

This clonotype has more than one count but fewer than ten. The chain carries TRBV15 and TRBJ1-3; a possible D gene is TRBD1 (6 bases). V shed 4 bases and J shed 1 base, with 8 bases lying between them. The CDR3 extends over 14 amino acids. Looked up from germline, CDR1 is LNHNV and CDR2 is YYDKDF (reference sequence). In DNA, the CDR3 is TGTGCCACCAGCAAACAGGGATCTGGAAACACCATATATTTT. This gives the protein CATSKQGSGNTIYF.

This clonotype appeared many times. This chain links TRBV19 with TRBJ1-5; possible D gene TRBD1, 5 bases. Trimming took off 5 bases at V and 6 bases at J, with 14 bases between the two ends. CDR3 length equals 14 residues. The germline V gene encodes CDR1 LNHDA and CDR2 SQIVND (reference sequence). CDR3 in DNA: TGTGCCAGTAGTGGGCAGGGTTGGGCTCAGCCCCAGCATTTT. This encodes CASSGQGWAQPQHF.

The CDR3 loop is CASSRGTQNTGELFF. Written as DNA, the CDR3 is TGTGCCAGCAGCCGCGGGACACAGAACACCGGGGAGCTGTTTTTT. V is TRBV7-9 and J is TRBJ2-2; D may be TRBD1 or TRBD2 (6 bases each). The CDR3 contains 15 residues. V dropped 5 bases and J dropped 1 base, with 11 bases sitting between them. Per the germline V gene, CDR1 is SEHNR and CDR2 is FQNEAQ (reference sequence).

As for this clonotype: Just one base apart from a much larger clone, this may be a read error. This chain connects TRBV4-1 to TRBJ2-2; the D gene is possibly TRBD2 (5 bases). Germline V gene data show CDR1 as MGHRA and CDR2 as YSYEKL. The CDR3 is made up of 13 amino acids. In DNA, the CDR3 is TGCGCCAGCAGCCAAGAACACACCGGGGAGATGTTTTTT. It yields the protein CASSQEHTGEMFF.